These T cell receptor beta chains were read from a single sample in a study of T cell repertoires in cytomegalovirus infection. TCRdb re-called the reads with MiXCR, one entry per CDR3 protein. The table shows approximately 97,000 distinct CDR3 sequences, with approximately 17% occurring only once. Sequenced input: PBMCs. These receptors were collected from a human donor in good health (CMV status not recorded). Some clones in this sample may be carry-over from other donors' samples. The CDR3 runs from the conserved cysteine through the conserved F or W. The D gene is left open where the match is weak. Rows give clone size only sometimes, using once, few, many, or a class for an expanded clone.

v_gene	d_gene	len	abundance	j_gene	CDR3nt	CDR3aa
TRBV20-1	TRBD1	15	.	TRBJ2-7	TGCAGTCTTCTGACCCGGGACAGGGTTAGCAACGAGCAGTACTTC	CSLLTRDRVSNEQYF
TRBV7-2	.	13	many	TRBJ2-3	TGTGCCAGCAGCTTAGGTAGCTTGGATACGCAGTATTTT	CASSLGSLDTQYF
TRBV6-5	TRBD1	14	few	TRBJ1-2	TGTGCCAGCAGTTATGGGCAGGGGGACTATGGCTACACCTTC	CASSYGQGDYGYTF
TRBV4-2	.	17	.	TRBJ1-4	TGTGCCAGCAGCCAAGGAGCGGGGCGGGGGATTAATGAAAAACTGTTTTTT	CASSQGAGRGINEKLFF
TRBV10-3	TRBD1	15	.	TRBJ2-7	TGTGCCATCAGCGACAGACAGGGGGAAGACGGCGAGCAGTACTTC	CAISDRQGEDGEQYF
TRBV7-3	.	13	few	TRBJ2-1	TGTGCCAGCAGCTTTAGGGGGGGGGGTGAGCAGTTCTTC	CASSFRGGGEQFF
TRBV12-3/TRBV12-4	.	14	few	TRBJ2-3	TGTGCCAGCAGTTTGGGAAGACTCACAGATACGCAGTATTTT	CASSLGRLTDTQYF
TRBV7-9	.	13	many	TRBJ2-1	TGTGCCAGCAGCGCTCAGGGTTCCGATGAGCAGTTCTTC	CASSAQGSDEQFF
TRBV7-2	.	15	many	TRBJ2-3	TGTGCCAGCAGCTTAGTCGGGGGGCGCACAGATACGCAGTATTTT	CASSLVGGRTDTQYF
TRBV24-1	TRBD2	18	many	TRBJ2-3	TGTGCCACCAGTGACCGGTCCCCTAGCGGGGGGTACACAGATACGCAGTATTTT	CATSDRSPSGGYTDTQYF
TRBV7-2	.	13	many	TRBJ2-5	TGTGCCAGCCGCAGGGGAGTACAAGAGACCCAGTACTTC	CASRRGVQETQYF
TRBV7-6	TRBD1	15	many	TRBJ2-1	TGTGCCAGCAGCTTAGATGCAGGGGGAAACGGTGAGCAGTTCTTC	CASSLDAGGNGEQFF
TRBV7-6	TRBD2	15	once	TRBJ2-1	TGTGCTAGCAGCTTACTAGCGGGGCCCTACAATGAGCCGTTCTTC	CASSLLAGPYNEPFF
TRBV20-1	TRBD2	14	many	TRBJ2-7	TGCAGTGCTAGAGTCCGAGCGGGGGCCTACGAGCAGTACTTC	CSARVRAGAYEQYF
TRBV14	TRBD1	15	many	TRBJ1-2	TGTGCCAGCAGCCCACCGGGACAGTCCTTCTATGGCTACACCTTC	CASSPPGQSFYGYTF
TRBV7-2	TRBD1	15	many	TRBJ1-1	TGTGCCAGCAGCTTCCAAACAGGGGGGGACACTGAAGCTTTCTTT	CASSFQTGGDTEAFF
TRBV4-1	.	13	few	TRBJ1-5	TGCGCCAGCAGCCAAGATACGGATCAGCCCCAGCATTTT	CASSQDTDQPQHF
TRBV7-2	.	15	many	TRBJ2-7	TGTGCCAGCAGCTCTGGAGGGACAGTCTCCTACGAGCAGTACTTC	CASSSGGTVSYEQYF
TRBV9	.	14	.	TRBJ2-2	TGTGCCAGCAGAGGACAGACGAACACCGGGGAGCTGTTTTTT	CASRGQTNTGELFF
TRBV18	.	16	few	TRBJ1-6	TGTGCCAGCTCACCGGAAGAGTTCACAGCAAATTCACCCCTCCACTTT	CASSPEEFTANSPLHF
TRBV6-1	TRBD2	17	many	TRBJ2-3	TGTGCCAGCAGTGACACCTCATCGGGACTACGCACAGATACGCAGTATTTT	CASSDTSSGLRTDTQYF
TRBV7-3	TRBD1	17	few	TRBJ1-6	TGTGCCAGCAGCTTACAATTGTGGGACAGAGAAAATTCACCCCTCCACTTT	CASSLQLWDRENSPLHF
TRBV10-3	.	12	.	TRBJ1-3	TGTGCCATCAGTGATCAGGGCAACACCATATATTTT	CAISDQGNTIYF
TRBV11-2	.	14	many	TRBJ2-7	TGTGCCAGCAGCTTAAGACAGTCCTCCTACGAGCAGTACTTC	CASSLRQSSYEQYF
TRBV10-3	TRBD2	15	.	TRBJ2-3	TGTGCCATCAGTCTGACTAGCTACCTCGCAGATACGCAGTATTTT	CAISLTSYLADTQYF
TRBV7-3	.	15	.	TRBJ2-7	TGTGCCAGCAGCTTATTTCGGGACGCGGCGGTAGAGCAGTACTTC	CASSLFRDAAVEQYF
TRBV7-8	.	14	many	TRBJ2-1	TGTGCCAGCAGCCTCAGGGCCGAGAGCAATGAGCAGTTCTTC	CASSLRAESNEQFF
TRBV28	TRBD1	14	few	TRBJ1-2	TGTGCCAGCAGTTTTCCGGGACAGGGGTTAGGCTACACCTTC	CASSFPGQGLGYTF
TRBV2	.	12	.	TRBJ1-3	TGTGCCAGCAGTGGATCCGGAAACACCATATATTTT	CASSGSGNTIYF
TRBV7-2	.	14	few	TRBJ1-1	TGTGCCAGCAGCTCCCTATCGGGGAACACTGAAGCTTTCTTT	CASSSLSGNTEAFF
TRBV7-2	.	14	many	TRBJ2-7	TGTGCCAGCAGCTTAATCCCGGGAGCCTACGAGCAGTACTTC	CASSLIPGAYEQYF
TRBV5-4	.	14	.	TRBJ1-3	TGTGCCAGCAGCCATCCCCGCTCTGGAAACACCATATATTTT	CASSHPRSGNTIYF
TRBV6-8	.	14	many	TRBJ2-3	TGTGCCAGCAGTCGGGGGCCCTACACAGATACGCAGTATTTT	CASSRGPYTDTQYF
TRBV7-6	.	14	few	TRBJ1-3	TGTGCCAGCATGGCAGGGATCTCTGGAAACACCATATATTTT	CASMAGISGNTIYF
TRBV7-8	.	14	many	TRBJ1-2	TGTGCCAGCAGCCCCCGGCAGGCTAACTATGGCTACACCTTC	CASSPRQANYGYTF
TRBV7-9	.	16	many	TRBJ1-6	TGTGCCAGCAGCTTACGGGAAGGCTCCTATAATTCACCCCTCCACTTT	CASSLREGSYNSPLHF
TRBV20-1	.	13	few	TRBJ1-2	TGCAGTGCTCAACAAAGAATCGGCTATGGCTACACCTTC	CSAQQRIGYGYTF